This TCR beta chain was identified during a study of T cells in pancreatic ductal adenocarcinoma. Findings and caveats of the study: This surgical cohort overrepresents the minority presenting with early-stage disease. Comparisons of tumor and blood clonality may show falsely lower tumor diversity. Mean clonality was about 0.12 in tumors and roughly 0.07 in blood, not significantly different. Compared with tumor, blood showed more total productive templates and around 8-fold more clonotypes.

The protocol was immunoSEQ multiplex PCR, while the TCRdb copy is restricted to in-frame clones and leaves out a portion. Of about 100,000 clones in the sample, around 96% are singletons; the top ten hold about 3.4%. Points on this clone: Antigen: not known.

No neoadjuvant therapy was given to the selected pancreatic ductal adenocarcinoma patients before their surgery. Specimen: PBMCs. The TCR comes from a human donor with pancreatic ductal adenocarcinoma.

In DNA, the CDR3 is TGTGCCAGCAGTTTAAGACGGACAGACGCCTTATACGAGCAGTACTTC. Residues: CASSLRRTDALYEQYF. This chain links TRBV28 with TRBJ2-7, with D possibly TRBD1 on 6 matching bases. This CDR3 has 16 residues. Germline lookup yields CDR1 MDHEN and CDR2 SYDVKM. Trimming took off 2 bases at V and 4 bases at J, with 18 bases between the two ends.